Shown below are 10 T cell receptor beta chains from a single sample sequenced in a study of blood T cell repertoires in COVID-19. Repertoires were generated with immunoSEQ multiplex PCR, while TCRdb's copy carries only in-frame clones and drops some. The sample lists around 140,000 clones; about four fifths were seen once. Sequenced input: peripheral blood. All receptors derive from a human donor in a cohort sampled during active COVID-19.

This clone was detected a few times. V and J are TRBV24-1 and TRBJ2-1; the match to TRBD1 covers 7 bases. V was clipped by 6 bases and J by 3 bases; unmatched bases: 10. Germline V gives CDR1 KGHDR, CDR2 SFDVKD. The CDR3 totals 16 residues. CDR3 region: CATSFGAGGFYNEQFF. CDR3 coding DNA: TGTGCCACCAGTTTCGGGGCAGGGGGTTTCTACAATGAGCAGTTCTTC.

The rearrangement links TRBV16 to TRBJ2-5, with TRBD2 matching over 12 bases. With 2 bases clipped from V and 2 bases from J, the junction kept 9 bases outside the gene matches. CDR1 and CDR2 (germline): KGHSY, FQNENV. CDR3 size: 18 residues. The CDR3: CASSQGRLAGGRQETQYF. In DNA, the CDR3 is TGTGCCAGCAGCCAAGGTCGGCTAGCGGGAGGGAGGCAAGAGACCCAGTACTTC.

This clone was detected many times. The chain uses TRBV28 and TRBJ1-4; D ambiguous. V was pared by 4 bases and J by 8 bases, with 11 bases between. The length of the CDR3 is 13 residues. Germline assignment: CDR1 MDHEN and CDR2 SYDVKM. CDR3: CASSSYVREKLFF. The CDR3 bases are TGTGCCAGCAGTTCGTACGTGAGGGAAAAACTGTTTTTT.

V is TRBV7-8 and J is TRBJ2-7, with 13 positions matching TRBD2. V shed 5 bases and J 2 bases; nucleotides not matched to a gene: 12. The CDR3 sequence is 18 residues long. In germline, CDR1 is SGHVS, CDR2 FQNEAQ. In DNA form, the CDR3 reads TGTGCCAGCAGCACCCGCCACGCGACTAGCGGGAGGCCCTACGAGCAGTACTTC. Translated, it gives CASSTRHATSGRPYEQYF.

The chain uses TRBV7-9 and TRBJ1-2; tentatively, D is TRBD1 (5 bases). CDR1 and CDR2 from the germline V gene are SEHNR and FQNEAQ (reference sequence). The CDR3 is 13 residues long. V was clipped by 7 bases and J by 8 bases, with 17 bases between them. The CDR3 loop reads CASIRVLGEGYTF. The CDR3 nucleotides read TGTGCCAGCATCAGGGTTTTAGGAGAGGGCTACACCTTC. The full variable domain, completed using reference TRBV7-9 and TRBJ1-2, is DTGVSQNPRHKITKRGQNVTFRCDPISEHNRLYWYRQTLGQGPEFLTYFQNEAQLEKSRLLSDRFSAERPKGSFSTLEIQRTEQGDSAMYLCASIRVLGEGYTFGSGTRLTVV.

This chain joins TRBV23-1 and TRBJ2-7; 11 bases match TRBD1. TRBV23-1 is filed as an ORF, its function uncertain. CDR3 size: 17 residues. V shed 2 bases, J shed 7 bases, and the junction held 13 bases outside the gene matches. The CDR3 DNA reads TGCGCCAGCAGTCAAGCTTCCCGGACAGGGGGCGCGAGGGAGCAGTACTTC. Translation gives CASSQASRTGGAREQYF.

CDR3 loop: CASSPAGARETQYF. Here the CDR3 DNA reads TGTGCCAGCTCACCTGCGGGGGCGCGTGAGACCCAGTACTTC. This chain uses TRBV18 with TRBJ2-5; D is possibly TRBD2 (7 bases). This CDR3 comprises 14 residues. Germline V gene data show CDR1 as KGHSH and CDR2 as LQKENI. V lost 3 bases to trimming and J lost 5 bases, with 13 bases between them.

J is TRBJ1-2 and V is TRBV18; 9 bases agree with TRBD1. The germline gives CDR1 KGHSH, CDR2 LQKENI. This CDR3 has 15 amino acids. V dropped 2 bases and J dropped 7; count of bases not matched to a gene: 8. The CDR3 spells CASSPTGTGPFGYTF. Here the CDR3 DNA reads TGTGCCAGCTCACCAACCGGGACAGGGCCTTTTGGCTACACCTTC.

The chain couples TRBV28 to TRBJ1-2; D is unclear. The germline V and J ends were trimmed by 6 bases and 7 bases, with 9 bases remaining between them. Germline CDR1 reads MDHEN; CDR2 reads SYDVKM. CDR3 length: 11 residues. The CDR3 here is CASSEDGGYTF. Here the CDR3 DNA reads TGTGCCAGCAGCGAGGATGGTGGCTACACCTTC.

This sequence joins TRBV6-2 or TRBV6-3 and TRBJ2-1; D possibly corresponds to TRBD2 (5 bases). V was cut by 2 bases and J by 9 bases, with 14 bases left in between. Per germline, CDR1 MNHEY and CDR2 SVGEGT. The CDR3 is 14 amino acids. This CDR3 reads CASSYGFVSVEQFF. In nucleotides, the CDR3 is TGTGCCAGCAGTTACGGTTTTGTTAGCGTTGAGCAGTTCTTC.